What follows are 8 T cell receptor beta chains derived from one specimen sequenced in a study of shared clonotypes between healthy human individuals. CD8 cells regarded as naive lacked CD45RO, were positively chosen for CCR7, and omitted terminally differentiated effector memory CD45RA+ cells. This table comes from immunoSEQ multiplex PCR, and its TCRdb copy is limited to in-frame clones, with some not included. The sample contains roughly 2,000,000 clones, 85% to 95% of which appear only once. Sequenced material: naive CD8+ T cells sorted from blood. The receptors derive from a man between 18 and 35 years old in good health.

V gene TRBV5-6 combines with J gene TRBJ2-7, with D tentatively TRBD2 (6 bases). Germline CDR1 and CDR2: SGHDT and YYEEEE. This CDR3 region has 13 residues. V gave up 3 bases and J gave up 3 bases, with 10 bases separating them. The CDR3 protein is CASSYGGDYEQYF. DNA of the CDR3: TGTGCCAGCAGCTACGGAGGGGACTACGAGCAGTACTTC.

As to this clone: The sample holds other DNA sequences that translate to the same CDR3. The chain is built from TRBV19 and TRBJ2-1; 7 nucleotides align to TRBD2. Germline CDR1 and CDR2: LNHDA and SQIVND (reference sequence). V trimming: 3 bases; J trimming: 4 bases; junction bases outside the gene matches: 3. The CDR3 is 14 residues long. The CDR3 nucleotides are TGTGCCAGTAGTATGGGGGAGGGGTACAATGAGCAGTTCTTC. Translation: CASSMGEGYNEQFF.

The V call is TRBV5-1, the J call TRBJ2-2, with unresolved D. This CDR3 has 13 residues. Trimming stripped 5 bases from V and 6 bases from J, with 11 bases between. CDR1 and CDR2 from the germline V gene are SGHRS and YFSETQ. The CDR3, as DNA: TGCGCCAGCAGTTCCGCTGCTGCCGGGGAGCTGTTTTTT. This encodes CASSSAAAGELFF.

The rearrangement joins TRBV13 to TRBJ2-1; no clear D gene. V lost 1 base and J 4 bases, leaving 8 bases between the germline ends. Per germline, CDR1 PRHDT and CDR2 FYEKMQ (reference sequence). The CDR3 spans 14 residues. CDR3 protein: CASSLAGRYNEQFF. CDR3 sequence (DNA): TGTGCCAGCAGCTTAGCGGGTAGATACAATGAGCAGTTCTTC.

Written as DNA, the CDR3 is TGTGCCAGCAGCCCGACCTACTTGGGCAATCAGCCCCAGCATTTT. This encodes CASSPTYLGNQPQHF. The chain uses TRBV7-3 and TRBJ1-5; D remains unclear. Per the germline V gene, CDR1 is SGHTA and CDR2 is FQGTGA. CDR3 length: 15 residues. Trimming shortened V by 5 bases and J by 2 bases, and 13 bases separated the two germline ends.

This sequence joins TRBV6-5 and TRBJ2-5, with D perhaps TRBD2 (5 bases). The CDR3 is made up of 14 amino acids. V shed 7 bases and J shed 1 base, with 13 bases lying between them. CDR1 is MNHEY and CDR2 is SVGAGI in the germline V gene. The CDR3 is CASTISGSQETQYF. The CDR3 DNA reads as TGTGCCAGCACCATCAGCGGAAGCCAAGAGACCCAGTACTTC.

This chain links TRBV6-5 with TRBJ1-1; D gene uncertain. The CDR3 runs 13 residues. Germline loops: CDR1 MNHEY, CDR2 SVGAGI. V lost 5 bases, J lost 1 base, and 8 bases lay in between. In DNA form, the CDR3 reads TGTGCCAGCAGTCCACACGCGAACACTGAAGCTTTCTTT. Translation: CASSPHANTEAFF.

A word on this clone: Other DNA variants within this sample encode the same CDR3. The chain couples TRBV19 to TRBJ2-5, with D perhaps matching TRBD2 (6 bases). CDR1 is LNHDA and CDR2 is SQIVND in the germline V gene (reference sequence). Trimming stripped 5 bases from V and 5 bases from J, with 12 bases between. The CDR3 spans 13 residues. This CDR3 is CASSVTSWETQYF. The CDR3 DNA reads as TGTGCCAGTAGTGTTACTAGCTGGGAGACCCAGTACTTC.